The clone carrying this T cell receptor (beta chain) was picked up many times. Its specificity is not known. Germline V gives CDR1 SQVTM, CDR2 ANQGSEA. J was trimmed by 1 base and V by 4 bases; bases with no gene match: 7. The CDR3 has 14 amino acids. Regions amplified from RNA transcripts were the TCR beta CDR3 regions. Researchers ran a first-round RT-PCR on the TCR CDR3 using the HTBI primer set. A single record per CDR3 protein comes from TCRdb applying MiXCR to the multiplex PCR reads. The sample shows 530,000 or so distinct CDR3 sequences, roughly 24% of them seen only once. The sample comes from a study of T cells in Graves' hyperthyroidism and ophthalmopathy. On the study more broadly: Once the initial diagnosis was made, peripheral blood was obtained before any treatment.

General study findings and limits: In simple terms, a model built on 13 V-J features told ophthalmopathy apart from stable hyperthyroidism.

Patients affected by ophthalmopathy presented a Clinical Activity Score of at least 3, a NOSPECS grade of at least 4, and disease duration below 3 months. Each diagnosis drew on symptoms, thyroxine, TRAb, thyroid ultrasound and orbital computed tomography findings. This sequence joins TRBV29-1 and TRBJ2-7; 7 nucleotides agree with TRBD1. Sequenced input: blood. The TCR was taken from a woman aged 25 to 45 with Graves' ophthalmopathy. The CDR3 loop reads CSVGMETGSYEQYF. The CDR3, as DNA: TGCAGCGTTGGAATGGAGACAGGGTCCTACGAGCAGTACTTC.